The T cell receptor (beta chain) described here comes from a study of CD8+ T cells in alopecia areata. Study findings and constraints: Treatment with tofacitinib significantly lowered scalp clonality and reduced expanded CD8+ clones among the top 100. Clonality exceeded that of normal scalp in lesional scalp, most notably in alopecia totalis/universalis.

Sequencing used cDNA as its template, made by extracting RNA and reverse transcribing it. Generated by immunoSEQ multiplex PCR, the TCRdb table keeps only in-frame clones and is missing some. The sample has 95,000 to 110,000 clones, about nine tenths seen once. Treatment reported: oral pan-JAK inhibitor, 5-10 mg twice daily. This clone is classed as medium-sized. Its antigen is as yet unknown. The CDR3 contains 14 residues. V gave up 4 bases and J gave up 6 bases, with 13 bases separating them. Per the germline V gene, CDR1 is SEHNR and CDR2 is FQNEAQ (reference sequence). The chain has TRBV7-9 and TRBJ2-1, with D perhaps TRBD2 (5 bases). The sequence came from a human donor with alopecia areata. Source: CD8+ T cells sorted from blood, taken at approximately week 34, from a patient treated with tofacitinib. CDR3 nucleotides: TGTGCCAGCAGCTCAGGAGGTCACCCCAATGAGCAGTTCTTC. Translated: CASSSGGHPNEQFF.